This entry lists 25 T cell receptor beta chains sequenced from one sample in a study of blood T cell repertoires in COVID-19. Using immunoSEQ multiplex PCR, the repertoire was profiled, and TCRdb retains in-frame clones only, with some absent. The sample yields 210,000 or so clones, about 76% seen once. Material: PBMCs or T cells enriched from blood (not recorded which). The receptors derive from a woman aged 45-60 years with acute COVID-19.

The V gene is TRBV6-5, the J gene TRBJ2-7; 11 bases align to TRBD2. J lost 2 bases, V lost 6 bases, and 3 bases had no gene match. The CDR3 runs to 14 residues. In germline, CDR1 is MNHEY, CDR2 SVGAGI. The CDR3 region has the DNA TGTGCCAGCAGGACGACTAGCGGGACCTACGAGCAGTACTTC. This gives the protein CASRTTSGTYEQYF.

The chain couples TRBV4-3 to TRBJ2-2; D call uncertain. V lost 3 bases and J lost 6, with 8 bases in between. Germline V lookup: CDR1 LGHNA, CDR2 YSLEER. The length of the CDR3 is 13 residues. The DNA of the CDR3 is TGCGCCAGCAGCCAGTACATGTCCGGGGAGCTGTTTTTT. Encoded protein: CASSQYMSGELFF.

The V gene is TRBV7-3, the J gene TRBJ2-3; 7 bases match TRBD2. CDR3 length: 19 residues. The germline V gene has CDR1 SGHTA and CDR2 FQGTGA. V lost 5 bases, J lost 2 bases, and 19 bases stayed unmatched. CDR3 coding DNA: TGTGCCAGCAGCGATGACGGACTAGTCTCATGGAAAATCACAGATACGCAGTATTTT. It yields the protein CASSDDGLVSWKITDTQYF.

This clone was seen a single time. The chain has TRBV7-8 and TRBJ2-7, with D perhaps TRBD2 (6 bases). V was pared by 1 base and J by 2 bases, with 12 bases between. The CDR3 has 15 amino acids. From germline, CDR1 is SGHVS and CDR2 FQNEAQ. The CDR3 nucleotides read TGTGCCAGCAGCTTAGTCGGGAGTGGAACCTACGAGCAGTACTTC. Translation gives CASSLVGSGTYEQYF.

This clone was counted a few times. The chain links TRBV19 to TRBJ1-5; D is possibly TRBD1 (5 bases). CDR3 size: 15 residues. Germline assignment: CDR1 LNHDA and CDR2 SQIVND (reference sequence). The V end lost 6 bases, the J end lost 5 bases, and 17 bases lay between the germline ends. DNA for the CDR3: TGTGCCAGTAGCCGGCCAGGGATTTTCGATCAGCCCCAGCATTTT. Its protein product is CASSRPGIFDQPQHF.

The CDR3 loop is CASSIMGTRSGNTIYF. The CDR3 DNA reads TGTGCCAGTAGTATTATGGGGACTCGCTCTGGAAACACCATATATTTT. The chain is built from TRBV19 and TRBJ1-3; possible D gene TRBD1, 5 bases. In germline, CDR1 is LNHDA, CDR2 SQIVND (reference sequence). The CDR3 has 16 residues. Trimming took off 3 bases at V and 0 bases at J, with 12 bases between the two ends.

V is TRBV28 and J is TRBJ2-1; 11 positions agree with TRBD2. Trimming removed 5 bases from V and 4 bases from J; junction bases left unmatched: 13. Germline lookup yields CDR1 MDHEN and CDR2 SYDVKM. The CDR3 spans 18 residues. The CDR3 loop is CASSPTPGLAVSYNEQFF. CDR3 bases: TGTGCCAGCAGTCCTACGCCGGGACTAGCGGTGTCATACAATGAGCAGTTCTTC.

This sequence joins TRBV4-3 and TRBJ2-3; D is uncertain. The V end was cut by 0 bases, the J end by 3 bases, with 7 bases between. Germline V gives CDR1 LGHNA, CDR2 YSLEER. The CDR3 is 14 residues long. CDR3 sequence: CASSQEFRTDTQYF. For the CDR3, the DNA is TGCGCCAGCAGCCAAGAATTCAGGACAGATACGCAGTATTTT.

In DNA form, the CDR3 reads TGTGCCAGCAGCCGAGGACAGGGGCCTCCCACAGATACGCAGTATTTT. Translation gives CASSRGQGPPTDTQYF. V is TRBV14 and J is TRBJ2-3, with 9 bases lining up with TRBD1. Germline CDR1 SGHDN, CDR2 FVKESK. J was trimmed by 2 bases and V by 4 bases; bases with no gene match: 7. The CDR3 totals 16 residues.

This chain connects TRBV28 to TRBJ2-7, with TRBD2 matching over 7 bases. Germline V gives CDR1 MDHEN, CDR2 SYDVKM. J lost 2 bases, V lost 4 bases, and 11 bases had no gene match. The CDR3 length is 16 residues. The CDR3 here is CASSSPIGGGTYEQYF. For the CDR3, the DNA is TGTGCCAGCAGTTCTCCTATAGGCGGGGGAACCTACGAGCAGTACTTC.

The V and J genes are TRBV7-6 and TRBJ2-5; TRBD1 aligns across 9 bases. This CDR3 contains 19 residues. With V trimmed by 4 bases and J by 0 bases, 15 bases remained unmatched. CDR1 and CDR2 (germline): SGHVS, FNYEAQ. The chain's CDR3 is CASSSRGGSDRGNQETQYF. The CDR3 DNA sequence: TGTGCCAGCAGCTCAAGGGGTGGTTCGGACAGGGGCAACCAAGAGACCCAGTACTTC.

The gene calls are TRBV19 and TRBJ1-2; no firm D call. Germline V gene data show CDR1 as LNHDA and CDR2 as SQIVND (reference sequence). Trimming took off 5 bases at V and 6 bases at J, with 10 bases between the two ends. CDR3 size: 12 residues. As DNA, the CDR3 is TGTGCCAGTAGTCAGGCCTATAATGGCTACACCTTC. Translating it yields CASSQAYNGYTF.

This clone showed up just once. The genes are TRBV4-1 and TRBJ2-6; the match to TRBD1 covers 8 bases. Germline V gene sequence: CDR1 MGHRA, CDR2 YSYEKL. The CDR3 totals 18 residues. Trimming cost V 0 bases and J 0 bases; bases outside gene matches: 4. CDR3 loop: CASSQEGTGASGANVLTF. The CDR3 nucleotides read TGCGCCAGCAGCCAAGAGGGGACAGGTGCCTCTGGGGCCAACGTCCTGACTTTC.

The rearrangement uses TRBV11-1 and TRBJ2-1, with 14 bases fitting TRBD2. The CDR3 runs 15 residues. J gave up 8 bases and V 10 bases, and 10 bases lay outside the gene matches. Germline values: CDR1 SGHAT, CDR2 FQDESV (reference sequence). The CDR3 bases are TGTGCCAACCCACAGGGACTAGCGGGAGTTTATGAGCAGTTCTTC. It encodes CANPQGLAGVYEQFF.

This sequence joins TRBV7-2 and TRBJ1-1; 7 bases match TRBD1. V lost 0 bases, J lost 4 bases, and 5 bases stayed unmatched. Germline loops: CDR1 SGHTA, CDR2 FQGNSA. CDR3 length: 15 amino acids. The CDR3 DNA reads as TGTGCCAGCAGCTTAGCGTTGACAGGGCCCACTGAAGCTTTCTTT. Translation: CASSLALTGPTEAFF.

This chain links TRBV5-1 with TRBJ1-4, with 7 nucleotides matching TRBD1. V lost 0 bases to trimming and J lost 10 bases; unmatched junction nucleotides: 12. Per the germline V gene, CDR1 is SGHRS and CDR2 is YFSETQ. CDR3 length equals 16 residues. The DNA of the CDR3 is TGCGCCAGCAGCTTGGATGGAGGGACAGAACAGGGAAAACTGTTTTTT. Encoded protein: CASSLDGGTEQGKLFF.

The V gene is TRBV15, the J gene TRBJ2-1; D perhaps matches TRBD2 (6 bases). V was shortened by 0 bases and J by 3 bases, with 9 bases between the two germline ends. The V gene's germline CDR1 is LNHNV and CDR2 YYDKDF (reference sequence). The length of the CDR3 is 15 residues. CDR3 amino acids: CATSRDPDYYNEQFF. The CDR3 DNA follows: TGTGCCACCAGCAGAGACCCGGACTACTACAATGAGCAGTTCTTC. Full variable domain (missing parts from reference TRBV15 and TRBJ2-1): DAMVIQNPRYQVTQFGKPVTLSCSQTLNHNVMYWYQQKSSQAPKLLFHYYDKDFNNEADTPDNFQSRRPNTSFCFLDIRSPGLGDTAMYLCATSRDPDYYNEQFFGPGTRLTVL.

This chain connects TRBV11-3 to TRBJ2-6, with TRBD2 as a possible D gene (6 bases). Germline CDR1 reads SGHNT; CDR2 reads YENEEA. V shed 4 bases and J shed 1 base, with 14 bases lying between them. This CDR3 has 17 amino acids. The CDR3, as DNA: TGTGCCAGCAGCTCCCCGGCAGGGAGGTCTGGGGCCAACGTCCTGACTTTC. It yields the protein CASSSPAGRSGANVLTF. Variable domain in full (rest from reference TRBV11-3 and TRBJ2-6): EAGVVQSPRYKIIEKKQPVAFWCNPISGHNTLYWYLQNLGQGPELLIRYENEEAVDDSQLPKDRFSAERLKGVDSTLKIQPAELGDSAVYLCASSSPAGRSGANVLTFGAGSRLTVL.

This sequence joins TRBV7-2 and TRBJ1-1, with TRBD1 matching 7 bases. Germline loops: CDR1 SGHTA, CDR2 FQGNSA. CDR3 length: 14 residues. V shed 1 base and J 4 bases; nucleotides not matched to a gene: 3. The DNA of the CDR3 is TGTGCCAGCAGCTTAGGAGGGGGCACCACTGAAGCTTTCTTT. It encodes CASSLGGGTTEAFF.

The V call is TRBV5-1, the J call TRBJ2-5; TRBD2 matches 10 bases. CDR1 is SGHRS, CDR2 YFSETQ, per germline. This CDR3 is 15 amino acids long. V gave up 3 bases and J gave up 2 bases; unmatched junction bases: 4. In nucleotides, the CDR3 is TGCGCCAGCAGCTGGGAACTAGCGGGGCAAGAGACCCAGTACTTC. It is translated as CASSWELAGQETQYF.

This sequence joins TRBV11-3 and TRBJ2-1, with TRBD1 matching 8 bases. The trim removed 5 bases at V and 6 bases at J, leaving 3 bases unmatched. CDR1 is SGHNT and CDR2 is YENEEA in the germline V gene. The CDR3 totals 13 residues. The CDR3 sequence is CASSNRGVNEQFF. The CDR3 DNA follows: TGTGCCAGCAGCAACAGGGGGGTCAATGAGCAGTTCTTC.

In this sample, this clone turned up once. V usage is TRBV24-1 and J usage is TRBJ2-5; 9 bases are a match to TRBD2. CDR3 length: 15 residues. Germline V CDR1 and CDR2: KGHDR, SFDVKD. Trimming removed 5 bases from V and 1 base from J; junction bases left unmatched: 4. CDR3 in amino acids: CATSAKRGAQETQYF. The CDR3 bases are TGTGCCACCAGTGCCAAGCGGGGGGCCCAAGAGACCCAGTACTTC.

The chain employs TRBV28 and TRBJ1-2, with D tentatively TRBD1 (6 bases). This CDR3 is 13 amino acids long. The V end was cut by 5 bases, the J end by 3 bases, with 10 bases between. Per the germline V gene, CDR1 is MDHEN and CDR2 is SYDVKM. This CDR3 reads CASSQGQYYGYTF. The CDR3 DNA is TGTGCCAGCAGTCAGGGACAATACTATGGCTACACCTTC.

This sequence joins TRBV10-3 and TRBJ2-2, with 13 bases fitting TRBD2. The CDR3 length is 17 residues. Germline values: CDR1 ENHRY, CDR2 SYGVKD. The ends lost 2 bases at V and 7 bases at J; junction bases unmatched: 7. Written as DNA, the CDR3 is TGTGCCATCAGTGAGACTGGGACTAGCGGGAAGGACGGGGAGCTGTTTTTT. This sequence encodes CAISETGTSGKDGELFF.

The chain links TRBV6-2 or TRBV6-3 to TRBJ2-7; 11 bases map to TRBD2. Germline V CDR1 and CDR2: MNHEY, SVGEGT. The CDR3 totals 19 residues. Trimming cost V 2 bases and J 3 bases; bases outside gene matches: 15. The CDR3 coding sequence is TGTGCCAGCAGTTACCGGGGCGGACTAGCGGGCAGCGACTTCTACGAGCAGTACTTC. Its translation is CASSYRGGLAGSDFYEQYF.